This T cell receptor (beta chain) derives from a study of blood T cell repertoires in COVID-19. The repertoire was sequenced with immunoSEQ multiplex PCR; TCRdb's copy has only in-frame clones and lacks some. This table has around 150,000 clones, 85% to 95% appearing once. CDR3 size: 17 residues. From germline, CDR1 is KGHSH and CDR2 LQKENI. V lost 4 bases and J 7 bases, leaving 22 bases between the germline ends. The TCR sequence derives from a woman aged 45 to 65 with acute or convalescent COVID-19. Input material: peripheral blood. The genes are TRBV18 and TRBJ1-4; perhaps TRBD1 as D (6 bases). Here the CDR3 reads CASSLNRGGQGIEKLFF. The CDR3 DNA follows: TGTGCCAGCTCACTTAACCGCGGTGGGCAGGGGATTGAAAAACTGTTTTTT.